The sequence of this T cell receptor (beta chain) was determined in a study of PD-1 blockade in classical Hodgkin lymphoma (dated by TCRdb to 2020 to 2021). As for the study more broadly: Nivolumab dosing was 3 mg/kg intravenously every 2 weeks, continuing until either disease progression or unacceptable toxicity. The study used TCR beta sequencing and CyTOF to define a peripheral blood immune signature of response to PD-1 blockade in classical Hodgkin lymphoma. Results and caveats for the whole study, not just this receptor: Only a single clinical trial cohort was studied, and what caused the repertoire differences, possibly disease activity or prior therapy, remained undefined. Baseline TCR diversity was reported to be lower in newly diagnosed patients than in healthy donors, and even lower in relapsed/refractory patients. Lower diversity was seen in patients whose nivolumab began less than 1 year after ASCT, and these patients were left out of later analyses so that immune reconstitution would not confound the results. By C4D1, a significant rise was seen in CD4+ TCR diversity but not in CD8+ TCR diversity (p=0.0027 vs p=0.16), and the rise was most apparent among complete responders (p=0.02). Among trial patients, those achieving complete response had baseline diversity similar to that of newly diagnosed patients, while diversity was significantly lower in partial responders and progressors.

A distance of 6 bases separates the germline ends of V and J, which lose 3 bases and 0 bases respectively. The germline V gene gives CDR1 as MGHDK and CDR2 as SYGVNS. There are 14 amino acids in the CDR3, from cysteine to phenylalanine inclusive. Here the CDR3 DNA is all that survives: 42 bases in frame from base 1. Genomic DNA was isolated using the Qiagen DNeasy kit from unsorted PBMCs as well as from negatively selected CD4+ and CD8+ fractions. Amplification of TCR beta CDR3 regions was done by immunoSEQ multiplex PCR with primers that anneal to V and J segments. A synthetic immune receptor repertoire was used to minimize amplification bias, and any residual bias was removed computationally once sequencing was done. The study's processing was this. Custom Python scripts were used to quantify repertoire diversity as the Shannon entropy index. Unsorted, CD4+ and CD8+ repertoires were analyzed separately, except in combined analyses where CD4+ and CD8+ sequences were merged in silico. A clone counted as expanded when the clone's frequency after treatment rose at least 2-fold relative to C1D1, and clones undetected at baseline were given a pseudocount of 0.5. Clones with 0 or 1 copy at C1D1 were classified as singleton clones, and clones with 2 or more copies were classified as non-singleton clones. Clones expanded in unsorted samples were labelled as CD4+, CD8+ or unknown by matching protein sequences in sorted samples from the same patient. Wilcoxon tests were applied to paired samples to test diversity changes from C1D1 to C4D1. Not all clones reach the TCRdb copy of this immuneACCESS table, which keeps in-frame sequences only. Checked studies attribute under half of the gap to unresolved V genes and leave the rest unexplained. V and J calls and clone size come straight from that table; D and trimming were deduced from the DNA. In this sample the table shows about 50,000 clones, 70% to 90% of which occur a single time. Jointly, the top ten make up under 6% of the sample.

According to the study, the label for this sample's time point signals: cycle 2 day 1 (C2D1) of nivolumab. All trial patients had relapsed after autologous stem cell transplantation, with cohorts A, B and C differing in prior brentuximab vedotin exposure. The trial cohort comprised some 60 patients with relapsed/refractory classical Hodgkin lymphoma whose best overall responses were complete response, partial response or progressive disease. In the multi-cohort phase II CheckMate 205 trial, trial patients received single-agent nivolumab. Best overall response was determined by an independent review committee according to the 2007 International Working Group response criteria. Trial PBMCs were collected just before the start of nivolumab (C1D1) and during therapy at cycle 2 day 1 and cycle 4 day 1. Peripheral blood was collected in 8 mL Vacutainer Cell Preparation Tubes, from which PBMCs were isolated by centrifugation and then cryopreserved.

A word on this clone: Its recognized antigen is unknown. Base quality data are lacking; no much larger clone is found one base away.

The sequence links TRBV25-1 to TRBJ1-5; the D gene lacks a confident call. The source is a human donor with classical Hodgkin lymphoma. The source material was peripheral blood mononuclear cells (PBMCs), sampled before the second cycle of nivolumab. The sequence in DNA is TGTGCCAGCAGTGACCGTAATAGCAATCAGCCCCAGCATTTT. Translation gives CASSDRNSNQPQHF.